A selection of T cell receptor beta chains follows, all from one sample in a study of T-cell reconstitution after alpha-beta-depleted transplantation in children. TCRdb reprocessed the PCR reads with MiXCR, giving one entry per CDR3 protein. The table lists almost 600,000 distinct CDR3 sequences, about a quarter of them singletons, with less than 40% in the top ten. The sequenced sample was PBMCs, obtained before TCRalphabeta/CD19-depleted stem cell transplant. These TCRs come from a boy younger than two with Wiskott-Aldrich syndrome, due to receive a stem cell transplant. Each CDR3 is given with its conserved first and last residue. D genes are given only for firm matches. Size is stated for part of the rows, as once, few or many counts, or as a class when the clone is expanded.

clone size,J gene,V gene,D gene,CDR3 DNA,CDR3 protein
-,TRBJ2-5,TRBV5-5,TRBD2,TGTGCCAGCGGCTTGGTGCCTAGCGGGAGGAAGGGAGAGACCCAGTACTTC,CASGLVPSGRKGETQYF
-,TRBJ2-1,TRBV4-2,-,TGTGCCAGGAGCGTGGACCTAAATGAGCAGTTCTTC,CARSVDLNEQFF
once,TRBJ2-1,TRBV5-1,-,TGCGCCAGCAGCTTGGGTTTACTAGTGGAGTACAATGAGCAGTTCTTC,CASSLGLLVEYNEQFF
few,TRBJ2-2,TRBV27,-,TGTGCCAGCAGTTTATTGACTGGCGGGGAGCTGTTTTTT,CASSLLTGGELFF
-,TRBJ2-5,TRBV12-3/TRBV12-4,-,TGTGCCAGCAGAGATACCGGGACAACTAGTGAGACCCAGTACTTC,CASRDTGTTSETQYF
-,TRBJ2-7,TRBV3-1,TRBD1,TGTGCCAGCAGCCGTGACAGGGGTGCAAGGGCCTTGTACGAGCAGTACTTC,CASSRDRGARALYEQYF
-,TRBJ2-1,TRBV10-3,TRBD2,TGTGCCATCAGTGAGTTTAGCGGGAGCTACAATGAGCAGTTCTTC,CAISEFSGSYNEQFF
-,TRBJ2-5,TRBV12-3/TRBV12-4,-,TGTGCCAGCAGTTTAGGGCAGTTAACGGGGACCCAGTACTTC,CASSLGQLTGTQYF
few,TRBJ1-5,TRBV12-3/TRBV12-4,-,TGTGCCAGCGGGCCCGTAGCGGGTGGCAATCAGCCCCAGCATTTT,CASGPVAGGNQPQHF
-,TRBJ2-1,TRBV20-1,TRBD1,TGCAGTGCTAGAGATCCCACAGGGGGTTACAATGAGCAGTTCTTC,CSARDPTGGYNEQFF
few,TRBJ1-1,TRBV5-1,-,TGCGCCAGCAGCTTGGGGCAGTTACAAACTGAAGCTTTCTTT,CASSLGQLQTEAFF
-,TRBJ1-2,TRBV20-1,-,TGCAGTGCTACCCAGGGTATTTGGGGCTACACCTTC,CSATQGIWGYTF
many,TRBJ2-1,TRBV5-1,-,TGTGCCAGCTCGCTAGCGCAGTACAATGAGCAGTTCTTC,CASSLAQYNEQFF
-,TRBJ2-1,TRBV5-1,TRBD1,TGCGCCAGCAGACCTCTTCCGGGACAGGTAAACTACAATGAGCAGTTCTTC,CASRPLPGQVNYNEQFF
-,TRBJ2-2,TRBV5-1,-,TGCGCCAGCAGCTTTACTACAGGGATGGCCGGGGAGCTGTTTTTT,CASSFTTGMAGELFF
-,TRBJ1-3,TRBV6-5,-,TGTGCCAGCAGTTCCCCGCGGGCCCGTACCTCTGGAAACACCATATATTTT,CASSSPRARTSGNTIYF
few,TRBJ2-1,TRBV20-1,-,TGCAGTGTCAGAGGTCTCGGGGATAGCTCCTACAATGAGCAGTTCTTC,CSVRGLGDSSYNEQFF
-,TRBJ2-3,TRBV12-3/TRBV12-4,-,TGTGCCAGCAGATTCCAATCCGCCTCAGATACGCAGTATTTT,CASRFQSASDTQYF
-,TRBJ1-2,TRBV5-1,-,TGCGCCAGCAGTCCGACAGGATTCCATGGCTACACCTTC,CASSPTGFHGYTF
-,TRBJ2-1,TRBV5-1,-,TGCGCCAGCAGCTTTACTAGCCCCTACTACAATGAGCAGTTCTTC,CASSFTSPYYNEQFF
few,TRBJ1-6,TRBV5-1,-,TGCGCCAGCAGCCCGGGGCCCCTCACGGACATAATGAATTCACCCCTCCACTTT,CASSPGPLTDIMNSPLHF
-,TRBJ2-2,TRBV6-5,TRBD1,TGTGCCAGCAGTTACTCGGGGACAGCAAACACCGGGGAGCTGTTTTTT,CASSYSGTANTGELFF
-,TRBJ2-1,TRBV20-1,TRBD2,TGCAGTGCTGGCCAACTGGTAGCGGGAGAGGCCTACAATGAGCAGTTCTTC,CSAGQLVAGEAYNEQFF
few,TRBJ2-1,TRBV12-3/TRBV12-4,-,TGTGCCAGCAGTCTAAAAAGGGATGAGCAGTTCTTC,CASSLKRDEQFF
-,TRBJ1-1,TRBV11-2,-,TGTGCCAGCAGCTTGGGGGGGGGTGCAGGTTTCTTT,CASSLGGGAGFF
-,TRBJ2-7,TRBV12-3/TRBV12-4,-,TGTGCCAGCAGTCCGGTCGTCTACGAGCAGTACTTC,CASSPVVYEQYF
-,TRBJ2-5,TRBV7-8,-,TGTGCCAGCAGCTTAGGAGGGTTCCAAGAGACCCCGTACTTC,CASSLGGFQETPYF
once,TRBJ2-3,TRBV5-1,TRBD1,TGCGCCAGCAGCTTGGTTTCAGGGGGCTACACAGATACGCAGTATTTT,CASSLVSGGYTDTQYF
-,TRBJ2-7,TRBV27,-,TGTGCCAGCAGTTCCAACCCCCTCTACGAGCAGTACTTC,CASSSNPLYEQYF
-,TRBJ2-7,TRBV27,-,TGTGCCAGCAGTTCCTCGTGGAGGTACGAGCAGTACTTC,CASSSSWRYEQYF